These T cell receptor beta chains were read from a single sample in a study of blood T cell repertoires in COVID-19. Some clones are missing from TCRdb's copy, which holds only in-frame ones; the method was immunoSEQ multiplex PCR. Of some 200,000 clones in the sample, 86% are singletons; the top ten hold about 2.2%. Sequencing input: peripheral blood. These receptors were taken from a woman aged 45-59 years with acute or convalescent COVID-19. CDR3s include the opening cysteine and the closing phenylalanine or tryptophan. Each record gives: V gene, D gene, clone size, J gene, CDR3 protein, CDR3 DNA. D genes are given only for firm matches. Clone size, where shown, is once, few, many, or a class for clones that have expanded.

>TRBV19|TRBD1|-|TRBJ1-2
CASSRQGNGYTF
TGTGCCAGTAGTCGACAGGGTAATGGCTACACCTTC
>TRBV11-2|-|-|TRBJ2-3
CASSVIGGFGTDTQYF
TGTGCCAGCAGCGTTATTGGGGGGTTTGGCACAGATACGCAGTATTTT
>TRBV27|TRBD2|-|TRBJ2-5
CASSERTSGRGVTQYF
TGTGCCAGCAGCGAGAGGACTAGCGGGAGGGGAGTGACCCAGTACTTC
>TRBV30|-|-|TRBJ2-3
CALSPGRADTQYF
TGTGCCCTAAGTCCGGGAAGAGCAGATACGCAGTATTTT
>TRBV19|-|-|TRBJ1-5
CASSPQGFNQPQHF
TGTGCCAGTAGTCCTCAGGGCTTCAATCAGCCCCAGCATTTT
>TRBV20-1|-|-|TRBJ2-1
CSASSGPEQFF
TGCAGTGCTAGCAGCGGTCCTGAGCAGTTCTTC
>TRBV11-2|-|-|TRBJ2-1
CASSRGYSYNEQFF
TGTGCCAGCAGTAGGGGCTACTCCTACAATGAGCAGTTCTTC
>TRBV6-6|-|-|TRBJ2-5
CASRDSPQETQYF
TGTGCCAGCAGGGACAGTCCGCAAGAGACCCAGTACTTC
>TRBV2|-|-|TRBJ1-3
CASRIQSSGNTIYF
TGTGCCAGCAGGATACAGAGCTCTGGAAACACCATATATTTT
>TRBV5-4|TRBD1|-|TRBJ1-3
CASSLGTGETLSGNTIYF
TGTGCCAGCAGCTTAGGGACAGGGGAGACGCTTTCTGGAAACACCATATATTTT
>TRBV6-2/TRBV6-3|-|-|TRBJ2-3
CASSYAGIVTDTQYF
TGTGCCAGCAGTTACGCGGGAATAGTCACAGATACGCAGTATTTT
>TRBV7-9|-|-|TRBJ1-1
CASSFKGDTEAFF
TGTGCCAGCAGCTTCAAGGGGGACACTGAAGCTTTCTTT
>TRBV25-1|TRBD1|-|TRBJ1-2
CASSEAGTGAFYGYTF
TGTGCCAGCAGTGAAGCCGGGACAGGTGCCTTCTATGGCTACACCTTC
>TRBV4-2|TRBD1|-|TRBJ1-2
CASSQVWVGQGAGYGYTF
TGTGCCAGCAGCCAAGTGTGGGTGGGACAGGGGGCAGGGTATGGCTACACCTTC
>TRBV5-1|TRBD2|-|TRBJ2-5
CASSLVAGTLQETQYF
TGCGCCAGCAGCTTGGTAGCGGGGACCCTACAAGAGACCCAGTACTTC
>TRBV3-1/TRBV3-2|-|-|TRBJ1-5
CASSQVGGQPQHF
TGTGCCAGCAGCCAAGTAGGCGGTCAGCCCCAGCATTTT
>TRBV7-9|TRBD1|-|TRBJ1-6
CASSLRKPDRGTNSPLHF
TGTGCCAGCAGCCTACGAAAACCGGACAGGGGGACTAATTCACCCCTCCACTTT
>TRBV6-2/TRBV6-3|TRBD1|few|TRBJ2-2
CASSLVRGTGELFF
TGTGCCAGCAGCCTCGTCAGGGGGACCGGGGAGCTGTTTTTT
>TRBV19|TRBD2|-|TRBJ2-7
CASSIGRTSGAYEQYF
TGTGCCAGTAGTATAGGTCGGACTAGCGGAGCCTACGAGCAGTACTTC
>TRBV9|-|-|TRBJ2-7
CASSVDKRAPSDEQYF
TGTGCCAGCAGCGTAGATAAGCGGGCCCCGTCGGACGAGCAGTACTTC
>TRBV6-2/TRBV6-3|TRBD2|-|TRBJ2-5
CASSSGGRALETQYF
TGTGCCAGCAGTTCGGGCGGGAGGGCCCTGGAGACCCAGTACTTC
>TRBV5-1|-|-|TRBJ2-7
CASSQPTGLDYEQYF
TGCGCCAGCAGCCAACCAACAGGGTTAGACTACGAGCAGTACTTC
>TRBV11-2|-|-|TRBJ2-2
CASSSRQGADTGELFF
TGTGCCAGCAGCTCTCGTCAGGGCGCCGACACCGGGGAGCTGTTTTTT
>TRBV4-1|-|-|TRBJ1-6
CASSQERGSQNSPLHF
TGCGCCAGCAGCCAGGAACGGGGGAGTCAAAATTCACCCCTCCACTTT
>TRBV5-6|TRBD2|-|TRBJ2-3
CASSLGLAGVVTQYF
TGTGCCAGCAGCCTGGGATTAGCGGGAGTGGTTACGCAGTATTTT
>TRBV7-8|TRBD2|-|TRBJ2-1
CASSWGTSGNNEQFF
TGTGCCAGCAGCTGGGGGACTAGCGGAAACAATGAGCAGTTCTTC
>TRBV7-2|-|-|TRBJ2-7
CASSYARGGEQYF
TGTGCCAGCAGTTACGCCAGGGGAGGGGAGCAGTACTTC
>TRBV3-1/TRBV3-2|-|-|TRBJ1-5
CASSQESNNQPQHF
TGTGCCAGCAGCCAAGAATCCAACAATCAGCCCCAGCATTTT
>TRBV7-9|TRBD2|-|TRBJ2-5
CASSSTSSTGGQYF
TGTGCCAGCAGCTCGACTAGCTCGACGGGGGGCCAGTACTTC
>TRBV5-1|TRBD1|-|TRBJ1-4
CASSLEGQGGRKREKLFF
TGCGCCAGCAGCTTGGAGGGACAGGGGGGCAGAAAACGAGAAAAACTGTTTTTT
>TRBV24-1|TRBD2|-|TRBJ2-1
CATSGVAGGWDEQFF
TGTGCCACCAGTGGGGTAGCGGGAGGTTGGGATGAGCAGTTCTTC
>TRBV11-2|TRBD2|-|TRBJ2-7
CASSLVAGGPYEQYF
TGTGCCAGCAGCTTAGTGGCGGGGGGGCCTTACGAGCAGTACTTC
>TRBV10-3|TRBD1|-|TRBJ2-1
CAISGLTGGAYNEQFF
TGTGCCATCAGTGGACTGACAGGGGGCGCCTACAATGAGCAGTTCTTC
>TRBV7-2|-|-|TRBJ2-5
CASSLVSGLETQYF
TGTGCCAGCAGCTTAGTGTCAGGGCTGGAGACCCAGTACTTC
>TRBV4-1|TRBD1|-|TRBJ1-2
CASSYPGQGAPYTF
TGCGCCAGCAGCTACCCGGGACAGGGGGCTCCTTACACCTTC
>TRBV9|TRBD2|-|TRBJ2-1
CASSRRGTYNEQFF
TGTGCCAGCTCCCGGCGGGGGACCTACAATGAGCAGTTCTTC
>TRBV11-3|TRBD1|many|TRBJ2-5
CASSWDRDETQYF
TGTGCCAGCAGCTGGGACAGGGACGAGACCCAGTACTTC
>TRBV7-2|TRBD1|-|TRBJ2-7
CASSRGQGQTYEQYF
TGTGCCAGCAGCCGCGGACAGGGACAAACCTACGAGCAGTACTTC
>TRBV6-2/TRBV6-3|-|-|TRBJ2-2
CASSWAGHTGELFF
TGTGCCAGCAGTTGGGCAGGGCACACCGGGGAGCTGTTTTTT
>TRBV6-1|-|-|TRBJ1-4
CASSEGTANEKLFF
TGTGCCAGCAGTGAAGGGACAGCCAATGAAAAACTGTTTTTT
>TRBV6-5|-|once|TRBJ1-3
CASIAGHSGNTIYF
TGTGCCAGCATCGCAGGGCACTCTGGAAACACCATATATTTT
>TRBV6-6|TRBD1|-|TRBJ1-4
CASSTWGQGNEKLFF
TGTGCCAGCAGTACCTGGGGACAGGGGAATGAAAAACTGTTTTTT
>TRBV19|-|-|TRBJ1-2
CASSIAEVSAGGYTF
TGTGCCAGTAGTATCGCTGAGGTTTCCGCGGGGGGCTACACCTTC